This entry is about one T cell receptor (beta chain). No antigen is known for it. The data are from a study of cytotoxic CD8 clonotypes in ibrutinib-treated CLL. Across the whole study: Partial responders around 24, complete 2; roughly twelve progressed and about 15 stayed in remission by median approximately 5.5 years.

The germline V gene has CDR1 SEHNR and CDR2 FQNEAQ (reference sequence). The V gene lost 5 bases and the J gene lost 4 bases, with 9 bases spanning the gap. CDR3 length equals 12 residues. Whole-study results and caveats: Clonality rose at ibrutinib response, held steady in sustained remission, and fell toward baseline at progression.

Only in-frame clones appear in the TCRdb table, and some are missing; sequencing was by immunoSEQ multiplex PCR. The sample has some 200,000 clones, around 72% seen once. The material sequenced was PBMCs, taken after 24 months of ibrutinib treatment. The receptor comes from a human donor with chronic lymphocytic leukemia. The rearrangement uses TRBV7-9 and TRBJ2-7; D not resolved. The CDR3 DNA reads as TGTGCCAGCAGCCCCCCTGGTTACGAGCAGTACTTC. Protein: CASSPPGYEQYF.